The subject of this entry is one T cell receptor (beta chain). This record comes from a study of T cell changes during pregnancy in multiple sclerosis. Only in-frame clones appear in the TCRdb table, and some are missing; sequencing was by immunoSEQ multiplex PCR. Of some 46,000 clones listed, around nine tenths are singletons. Germline V CDR1 and CDR2: SGHRS, YFSETQ. This CDR3 contains 15 residues. The V end lost 0 bases, the J end lost 0 bases, and 8 bases lay between the germline ends. Sequenced here: CD4+ T cells from peripheral blood mononuclear cells, sampled after pregnancy. This chain joins TRBV5-1 and TRBJ2-3; tentative D call: TRBD2 (5 bases). The receptor was derived from a female donor with multiple sclerosis, enrolled in a pregnancy study. The CDR3 region has the DNA TGCGCCAGCAGCTTGGCGGGATATAGCACAGATACGCAGTATTTT. Protein product: CASSLAGYSTDTQYF.